Ten or more counts support the clone carrying this TCR beta chain. The template for TCR beta VDJ and CDR3 sequence profiling was genomic DNA. TCRdb independently ran MiXCR on the reads; one entry per CDR3 protein. The sample contains under 200,000 distinct CDR3 sequences, around 47% of which appear only once. The source of the sample is a study of CD8+CD57+ T cells in acquired aplastic anemia. At the level of the study: Sorted CD4+ and CD8+ cells gave an average of around 3 ug of DNA.

Patients picked for sequencing had shown CD8+CD57+ cell expansion detected by flow cytometry. Among the patients, all had severe acquired aplastic anemia. At the time of blood sampling, patients had not yet received any therapy. The TCR sequence derives from a human donor with aplastic anemia. The specimen sequenced was sorted CD4+, CD8+, or CD8+CD57+ T cells (not recorded which) from PBMCs.

The CDR3 DNA reads TGCAGTGCTAGGCCCCTAGGCGGGAGGGCAGGTGAGCAGTACTTC. Translating it yields CSARPLGGRAGEQYF. The V and J genes are TRBV20-1 and TRBJ2-7; 9 bases map to TRBD2. After removal of 3 bases from V and 7 bases from J, the junction contained 13 bases not matched to a gene. The length of the CDR3 is 15 residues. Germline CDR1 DFQATT, CDR2 SNEGSKA (reference sequence).